One sample yielded the 5 T cell receptor beta chains listed below, sequenced in a study of glioma-infiltrating T cells. Amplification of TCR alpha and beta CDR3 regions from RNA used iRepertoire nested multiplex PCR. A single record per CDR3 protein comes from TCRdb applying MiXCR to the multiplex PCR reads. The sample lists approximately 100,000 distinct CDR3 sequences, around 31% seen once, with approximately 46% in the top ten. Material for sequencing was glioma tissue, nonneoplastic brain tissue, or PBMCs (not recorded which). Receptors originate from a human donor with low-grade glioma or glioblastoma, undergoing nonglioma brain surgery, or in good health (not recorded which).

This clonotype was observed many times. The chain links TRBV20-1 to TRBJ2-1, with 9 positions matching TRBD2. Germline lookup yields CDR1 DFQATT and CDR2 SNEGSKA (reference sequence). This CDR3 contains 15 residues. V shed 0 bases and J 4 bases; nucleotides not matched to a gene: 4. Here the CDR3 reads CSARDGGGAYNEQFF. DNA for the CDR3: TGCAGTGCTAGAGATGGCGGGGGGGCTTACAATGAGCAGTTCTTC.

The chain is built from TRBV5-1 and TRBJ2-5, with 11 nucleotides matching TRBD1. This CDR3 region has 16 residues. V lost 0 bases and J lost 5; bases outside the gene matches: 6. Germline assignment: CDR1 SGHRS and CDR2 YFSETQ. CDR3 nucleotide sequence: TGCGCCAGCAGCTTGGACCCCGGGACAGGGGGGGAGACCCAGTACTTC. It is translated as CASSLDPGTGGETQYF.

As to this clonotype: This may come from a read error, since a much larger clone is one base off. The V gene is TRBV12-3 or TRBV12-4, the J gene TRBJ2-1; possibly TRBD2 for D (6 bases). V gave up 6 bases and J gave up 4 bases, with 13 bases separating them. The CDR3 is 14 residues long. Here the CDR3 DNA reads TGTGCCAGCAGAAGGACTAACGGATACAATGAGCAGTTCTTC. This encodes CASRRTNGYNEQFF.

A remark on this clonotype: The CDR3 does not end in the conserved phenylalanine or tryptophan, so this is likely a read error. The chain links TRBV5-1 to TRBJ2-6; either TRBD1 or TRBD2 may supply D (5 bases each). Germline CDR1 and CDR2: SGHRS and YFSETQ. The CDR3 sequence is 15 residues long. Trimming stripped 1 base from V and 4 bases from J, with 9 bases between. DNA of the CDR3: TGCGCCAGCAGCTTGATGGGGGAAGGGGCCAACGTCCTGACTCTC. It yields the protein CASSLMGEGANVLTL.

To note about this clonotype: This may be a read error: a much more frequent sequence differs by one nucleotide. J is TRBJ2-7 and V is TRBV18; D is uncertain. The tail of the sequence fits TRBJ2-5 better, so the J call may be wrong. The germline CDR1 and CDR2 sequences are KGHSH and LQKENI. The CDR3 has 15 amino acids. The CDR3 region has the DNA TGTGCCAGCTCACCTTTGTCCGTAGAGGCCGAGACCCAGTACTTC. This gives the protein CASSPLSVEAETQYF.